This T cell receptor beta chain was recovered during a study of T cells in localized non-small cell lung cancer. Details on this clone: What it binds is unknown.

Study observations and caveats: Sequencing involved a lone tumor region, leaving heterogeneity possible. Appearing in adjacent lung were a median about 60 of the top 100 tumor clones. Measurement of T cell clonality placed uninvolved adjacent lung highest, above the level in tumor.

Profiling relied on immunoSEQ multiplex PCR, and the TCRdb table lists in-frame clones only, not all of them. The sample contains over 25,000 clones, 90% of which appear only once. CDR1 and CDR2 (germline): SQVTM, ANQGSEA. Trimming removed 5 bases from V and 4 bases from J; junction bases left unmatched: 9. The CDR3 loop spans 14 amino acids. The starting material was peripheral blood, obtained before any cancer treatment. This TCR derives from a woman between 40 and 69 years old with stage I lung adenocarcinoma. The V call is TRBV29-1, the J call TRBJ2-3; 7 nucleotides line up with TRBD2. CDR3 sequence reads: CSVNGGSPADTQYF. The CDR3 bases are TGCAGCGTTAACGGCGGGAGTCCCGCAGATACGCAGTATTTT.